This T cell receptor (beta chain) was retrieved from a study of T cells in Graves' hyperthyroidism and ophthalmopathy (dated by TCRdb to the late 2010s). At the level of the whole study: Peripheral blood was sampled at the time of initial diagnosis, prior to any treatment. The roughly 91 discovery patients were randomly divided into training and test sets at a 7:3 ratio. In about 6 Graves' hyperthyroidism patients, the study also compared T-cell repertoires from thyroid tissue with T-cell repertoires from blood. After blood sampling, hyperthyroidism patients were treated with methimazole at a starting dose of 30 mg daily, and ophthalmopathy patients were treated with high-dose intravenous methylprednisolone. Whether ophthalmopathy could be predicted prospectively was tested in an independent validation cohort made up of 18 hyperthyroidism patients plus 17 patients who later progressed to ophthalmopathy. To identify distinguishing TCR V-J signatures, a discovery cohort of about 100 patients was used, comprising 43 with Graves' ophthalmopathy and under 60 with stable Graves' hyperthyroidism. TCR Vbeta CDR3 sequencing of roughly 140 peripheral blood samples (approximately 44 ophthalmopathy, some 75 hyperthyroidism and roughly 17 progressor patients) is reported in the paper. Results and caveats for the whole study, not just this receptor: Most expanded thyroid clonotypes (frequency above 0.001) were also detected in blood, suggesting blood repertoires may reflect thyroid immune responses. In validation, the model predicted progression to ophthalmopathy a median of roughly 6.2 months before onset, with approximately 71% sensitivity and roughly 72% specificity. Ophthalmopathy was separated from stable hyperthyroidism by a 13 V-J signature model, with 87.88% sensitivity and about 81% specificity obtained in cross-validation and 80%/75% obtained in testing. Sample size was not statistically predetermined, and investigators were not blinded to group allocation.

In regard to this clonotype: The antigen this receptor binds is unknown. Nothing much larger sits one base from this clone, and base qualities are not available.

Reading the germline V gene (reference sequence) gives CDR1 LNHDA and CDR2 SQIVND. The trim is 9 bases for V and 5 bases for J, with a gap of 11 bases between the germline ends. Counted from cysteine to phenylalanine, this CDR3 has 12 amino acids. Of the read, only the CDR3 DNA is kept; its 36 bases are in frame from base 1. Hyperthyroidism patients were newly diagnosed, had a disease duration of under 2 months, and were aged 18 to 65 years. Patients with uncontrolled infections, other autoimmune diseases, pregnancy or lactation were excluded. Diagnoses were based on clinical symptoms, serum thyroxine and TRAb, thyroid ultrasound and orbital computed tomography. Blood from progressor patients was collected at the time of first diagnosis with hyperthyroidism, before any ophthalmopathy symptoms had appeared. PBMCs were separated from roughly 10 ml of fresh peripheral blood using Ficoll-Paque density gradient centrifugation. Patients classed as progressors first received a Graves' hyperthyroidism diagnosis and then went on to develop ophthalmopathy during follow-up. Trizol reagent was used to extract total RNA, and RNA quality was then checked on an Agilent 2100 Bioanalyzer.

TCR beta CDR3 regions were amplified from RNA transcripts. For the first round of RT-PCR on the TCR CDR3, the HTBI primer set was used together with the Qiagen OneStep RT-PCR kit. Libraries were constructed in a second round of multiplex PCR, after which size selection and purification were performed. The libraries were sequenced on an Illumina HiSeq2000 using paired-end 100 bp reads. The study's own analysis went as follows. SOAPnuke was used to process the raw data, removing reads that contained adapters or uncalled bases, had a mean Phred below 15, or lacked an exact match to the constant primer or identifier. COPE v1.2.5 was used to merge the high-quality paired reads, and each unique nucleotide sequence was defined as a clonotype. Clonotypes were aligned to IMGT TRBV, TRBD and TRBJ reference segments using MiTCR v1.1. The analysis was restricted to V-J combinations with a frequency above 0.0001, which together covered around 99% of the repertoires. The TCS score was defined as the ratio of F50 (clonal expansion) to E x V (chaos), calculated using BLOSUM62-based TCRdist between CDR3 peptides within each V-J. Welch's t-statistics and random forest reduced 500 to 550 V-J features to 13, which were used in a naive Bayes classifier (R e1071). The raw public reads went through TCRdb reprocessing: fastp at Q25, MiXCR clone calling, in-frame beta chains kept. Every entry covers one CDR3 protein and lists the most common genes and DNA from its rows. TCRdb, rather than the study authors, made the V and J calls. For this sample the table gives about 580,000 distinct CDR3 sequences, of which roughly 14% were detected only once. The ten biggest clones cover about 5.8% of the sample.

Recombination linked TRBV19 to TRBJ1-5, and TRBD1 may be the D gene, going by 6 matching bases. The sample consisted of blood. The source of this sequence is a woman aged 25 to 39 with Graves' hyperthyroidism that later progressed to Graves' ophthalmopathy. CDR3 sequence: CASGGQDQPQHF. In nucleotide form, the sequence is TGTGCCAGCGGGGGGCAGGATCAGCCCCAGCATTTT. Full variable domain (CDR3 extended with the reference TRBV19 and TRBJ1-5 proteins): DGGITQSPKYLFRKEGQNVTLSCEQNLNHDAMYWYRQDPGQGLRLIYYSQIVNDFQKGDIAEGYSVSREKKESFPLTVTSAQKNPTAFYLCASGGQDQPQHFGDGTRLSIL.